This is a list of T cell receptor beta chains from one sample in a study of CD8+ T cells in alopecia areata. Sequencing used immunoSEQ multiplex PCR; TCRdb keeps in-frame clones, though not all of them. The table lists about 200,000 clones, 35% to 40% of them singletons. The material was CD4+ T cells sorted from blood, obtained between weeks 30 and 35, from a patient treated with tofacitinib. The receptors were gathered from a human donor with alopecia areata. The conserved cysteine and the conserved F or W are not part of the CDR3 here. Fields, in order: J gene, clone size, V gene, CDR3 protein. Not every row has a clone size; where given, it reads once, few, many or a size class.

TRBJ1-1 - TRBV25-1 ASSTPGFSEAF
TRBJ2-7 - TRBV7-9 ASRRGSSYEQY
TRBJ2-3 - TRBV11-2 ASSLLWNPDTDTQY
TRBJ1-2 - TRBV30 AWSTYPRTGGHGYT
TRBJ2-1 few TRBV7-2 ASRASVGRNEQF
TRBJ2-3 - TRBV4-2 ASSPGETQY
TRBJ1-6 - TRBV6-1 ASSERHPRNNSPLH
TRBJ1-6 once TRBV6-5 ASSYGGVDSPLH
TRBJ2-5 - TRBV25-1 ASSEWGLETQY
TRBJ2-7 - TRBV18 ASSPPMGAGEQY
TRBJ2-1 - TRBV28 ASSLRAGLAYNEQF
TRBJ1-3 - TRBV30 AAGQGPGNTIY
TRBJ2-1 many TRBV14 ASSQDLRTPPF
TRBJ1-2 - TRBV6-5 ASTPGGGYGYT
TRBJ2-1 - TRBV30 AWSGQYNEQF
TRBJ2-7 - TRBV7-3 ASSLNKAPIYEQY
TRBJ2-1 few TRBV4-2 ASSQPTGLVNEQF
TRBJ1-2 few TRBV5-4 ASSLDRVYGYT
TRBJ2-6 - TRBV30 AWSGTMAGSGANVLT
TRBJ1-1 - TRBV27 ASSLSIDMNTEAF
TRBJ1-2 few TRBV6-5 ASSYSTGARGYT
TRBJ2-3 - TRBV2 ASSAVQGGGETDTQY
TRBJ2-4 few TRBV6-1 ASSEAGTGKNIQY
TRBJ1-1 few TRBV7-9 ASRRAEGNTEAF
TRBJ2-6 - TRBV5-1 ASALRPLSGANVLT
TRBJ2-5 few TRBV4-1 ASSQGPSRAYSQETQY
TRBJ2-1 - TRBV13 ASSQGLAVNNEQF
TRBJ2-7 many TRBV7-9 ASSLGLDEQY
TRBJ1-2 few TRBV4-2 ASSQDMGGYGYT
TRBJ2-1 - TRBV30 ACPDLGGNYNEQF
TRBJ2-5 few TRBV5-1 ASSLGGEGSQETQY
TRBJ2-7 few TRBV18 ASSRTGLANEQY
TRBJ1-4 few TRBV30 AWKPWTGSREKLF
TRBJ2-7 - TRBV5-1 ASSRSQGASYEQY
TRBJ2-7 few TRBV2 ASSDGQAVAYEQY
TRBJ2-7 few TRBV5-1 ASSLGLADNEQY
TRBJ2-7 - TRBV5-1 ASSQNSGRRNEQY
TRBJ2-7 few TRBV9 ASSVVGNNEQY
TRBJ2-3 - TRBV11-2 ASSFLNRGHTDTQY
TRBJ2-1 - TRBV5-1 ASSPTSGRAVDEQF
TRBJ1-6 once TRBV18 ASSPPMGREISPLH
TRBJ2-3 few TRBV7-2 ASSLGWGTDTQY
TRBJ1-2 - TRBV5-1 ASSERTVGGYT
TRBJ1-5 once TRBV7-3 ASSLNPRYQPQH
TRBJ1-4 - TRBV6-5 ASSSPGGNEKLF
TRBJ1-1 few TRBV7-9 ASRQGQGEAF
TRBJ2-5 - TRBV29-1 SVGGTGRETQY
TRBJ2-6 - TRBV6-1 ASSVGTGSSGANVLT
TRBJ2-7 - TRBV6-1 ASGRPPSYEQY